The next 9 T cell receptor beta chains were all read from a single sample in a study of shared clonotypes between healthy human individuals. Sequencing was performed with immunoSEQ multiplex PCR; in TCRdb, only in-frame clones are kept and a portion is missing. The table records more than 90,000 clones, 65% to 70% of them present only once. The sequenced sample consisted of memory CD8+ T cells sorted from blood. Noted subset: CD45RO+ cells pooled with CCR7-negative TemRA cells. Receptors originate from a man under 40 in good health.

In its sample, this clone was seen once. The CDR3: CASSLDGGADNEQFF. In DNA form, the CDR3 reads TGTGCCAGCAGCTTAGACGGTGGGGCAGACAATGAGCAGTTCTTC. The V gene is TRBV11-1, the J gene TRBJ2-1; possibly TRBD1 for D (5 bases). V was pared by 1 base and J by 5 bases, with 12 bases between. This CDR3 has 15 amino acids. Germline values: CDR1 SGHAT, CDR2 FQDESV (reference sequence).

The genes are TRBV5-4 and TRBJ1-2; the D gene is possibly TRBD1 (5 bases). The germline CDR1 and CDR2 sequences are SGHNT and YYREEE (reference sequence). The CDR3 spans 16 residues. Trimming took off 0 bases at V and 4 bases at J, with 16 bases between the two ends. CDR3 protein: CASSLGGQGDLYGYTF. CDR3 sequence (DNA): TGTGCCAGCAGCTTGGGCGGGCAGGGAGACCTCTATGGCTACACCTTC.

This rearrangement joins TRBV27 to TRBJ2-5; a weak D match, TRBD1 (5 bases). V lost 6 bases, J lost 3 bases, and 11 bases lay in between. CDR1 and CDR2 (germline): MNHEY, SMNVEV (reference sequence). The CDR3 has 13 residues. CDR3 nucleotide sequence: TGTGCCAGCAGCAATTTAGGGGAAGAGACCCAGTACTTC. Its translation is CASSNLGEETQYF.

This clone was picked up a small number of times. The chain recombines TRBV30 with TRBJ1-5, with D uncertain. Germline lookup yields CDR1 GTSNPN and CDR2 SVGIG (reference sequence). The CDR3 sequence is 14 residues long. Trimming shortened V by 2 bases and J by 6 bases, and 14 bases separated the two germline ends. The CDR3 here is CAWSYRQSSQPQHF. CDR3 nucleotides: TGTGCCTGGAGTTATCGGCAGTCGAGTCAGCCCCAGCATTTT.

The V call is TRBV28, the J call TRBJ2-7; D is possibly TRBD1 (6 bases). Per germline, CDR1 MDHEN and CDR2 SYDVKM. The V gene lost 6 bases and the J gene lost 2 bases, with 17 bases spanning the gap. The CDR3 covers 15 residues. The CDR3 DNA reads as TGTGCCAGCAGCGGGATGACAGGATCTCCCTACGAGCAGTACTTC. Protein: CASSGMTGSPYEQYF.

The V call is TRBV5-8, the J call TRBJ2-7; D not certain. The CDR3 consists of 10 residues. The germline V and J ends were trimmed by 4 bases and 5 bases, with 4 bases remaining between them. CDR1 is SGHTS and CDR2 is YDEGEE in the germline V gene. CDR3 in amino acids: CASSPHEQYF. CDR3 nucleotides: TGTGCCAGCAGCCCTCACGAGCAGTACTTC.

This clone was counted only a few times. V and J are TRBV7-2 and TRBJ2-1, with D perhaps matching TRBD1 (6 bases). The CDR3 length is 14 residues. The ends were cut back, 11 bases at V and 5 bases at J, with 19 bases in the middle. The germline gives CDR1 SGHTA, CDR2 FQGNSA. This chain's CDR3 is CASHSAGAHNEQFF. The CDR3 coding sequence is TGTGCCTCACACTCGGCAGGGGCCCACAATGAGCAGTTCTTC.

The count of this clone is one. The rearrangement uses TRBV10-3 and TRBJ2-7; D is undetermined. In germline, CDR1 is ENHRY, CDR2 SYGVKD. V lost 3 bases to trimming and J lost 3 bases, with 6 bases between them. This CDR3 comprises 12 residues. The DNA for the CDR3 is TGTGCCATCAGTGACCTGAACTACGAGCAGTACTTC. Translating gives CAISDLNYEQYF.

This chain links TRBV11-2 with TRBJ2-1; D is undetermined. This CDR3 is built from 15 residues. V lost 0 bases and J lost 6, with 12 bases in between. In germline, CDR1 is SGHAT, CDR2 FQNNGV. The CDR3 DNA sequence: TGTGCCAGCAGCTTAGAGGACGGCCCTGGCAATGAGCAGTTCTTC. This sequence encodes CASSLEDGPGNEQFF.